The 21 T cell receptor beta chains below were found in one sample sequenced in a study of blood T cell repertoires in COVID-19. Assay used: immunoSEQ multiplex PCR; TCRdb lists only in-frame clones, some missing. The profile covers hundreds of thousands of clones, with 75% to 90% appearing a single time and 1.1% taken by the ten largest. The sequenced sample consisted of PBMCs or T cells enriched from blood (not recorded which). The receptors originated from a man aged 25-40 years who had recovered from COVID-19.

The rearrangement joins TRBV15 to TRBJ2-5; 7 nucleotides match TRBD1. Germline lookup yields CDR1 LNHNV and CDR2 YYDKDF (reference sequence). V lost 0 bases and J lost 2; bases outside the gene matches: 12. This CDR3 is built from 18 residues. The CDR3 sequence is CATSRDTAGGLLQETQYF. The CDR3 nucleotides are TGTGCCACCAGCAGAGATACGGCAGGGGGTCTACTTCAAGAGACCCAGTACTTC. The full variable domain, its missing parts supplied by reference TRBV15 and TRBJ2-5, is DAMVIQNPRYQVTQFGKPVTLSCSQTLNHNVMYWYQQKSSQAPKLLFHYYDKDFNNEADTPDNFQSRRPNTSFCFLDIRSPGLGDTAMYLCATSRDTAGGLLQETQYFGPGTRLLVL.

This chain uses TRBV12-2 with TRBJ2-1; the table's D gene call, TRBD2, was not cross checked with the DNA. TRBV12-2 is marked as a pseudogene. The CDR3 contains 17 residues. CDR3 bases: TGTGCAAGTCGCTCCTGCGAGTTAGCGGTCCTATACAATGAGCAGTTCTTC. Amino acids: CASRSCELAVLYNEQFF.

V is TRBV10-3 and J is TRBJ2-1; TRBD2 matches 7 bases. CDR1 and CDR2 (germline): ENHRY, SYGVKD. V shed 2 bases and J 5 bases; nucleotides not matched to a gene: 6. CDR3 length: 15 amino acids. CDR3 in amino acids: CAISEETSRDNEQFF. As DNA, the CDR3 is TGTGCCATCAGTGAGGAGACTAGCCGTGACAATGAGCAGTTCTTC.

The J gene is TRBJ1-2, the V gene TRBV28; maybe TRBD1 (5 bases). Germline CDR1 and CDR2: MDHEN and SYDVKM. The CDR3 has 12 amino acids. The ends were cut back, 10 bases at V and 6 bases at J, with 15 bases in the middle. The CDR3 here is CATQGLGDGYTF. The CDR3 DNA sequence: TGTGCCACCCAGGGCTTAGGTGATGGCTACACCTTC.

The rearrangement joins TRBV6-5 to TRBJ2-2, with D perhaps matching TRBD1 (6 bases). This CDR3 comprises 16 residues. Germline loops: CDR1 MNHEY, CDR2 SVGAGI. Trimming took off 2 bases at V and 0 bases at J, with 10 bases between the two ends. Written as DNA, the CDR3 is TGTGCCAGCAGTTACGGGGGCCCCGCGAACACCGGGGAGCTGTTTTTT. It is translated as CASSYGGPANTGELFF.

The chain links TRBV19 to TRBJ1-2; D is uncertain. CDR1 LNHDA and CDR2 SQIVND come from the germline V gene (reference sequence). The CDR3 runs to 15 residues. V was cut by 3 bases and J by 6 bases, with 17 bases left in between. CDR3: CASSIGTSGYDGYTF. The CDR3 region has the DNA TGTGCCAGTAGTATTGGTACGTCAGGATACGATGGCTACACCTTC.

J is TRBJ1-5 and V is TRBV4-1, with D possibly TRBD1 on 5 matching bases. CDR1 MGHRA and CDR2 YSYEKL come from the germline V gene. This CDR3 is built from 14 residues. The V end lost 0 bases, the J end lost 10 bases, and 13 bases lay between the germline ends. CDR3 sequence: CASSQDGGAEPQHF. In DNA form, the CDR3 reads TGCGCCAGCAGCCAAGACGGAGGGGCCGAACCCCAGCATTTT.

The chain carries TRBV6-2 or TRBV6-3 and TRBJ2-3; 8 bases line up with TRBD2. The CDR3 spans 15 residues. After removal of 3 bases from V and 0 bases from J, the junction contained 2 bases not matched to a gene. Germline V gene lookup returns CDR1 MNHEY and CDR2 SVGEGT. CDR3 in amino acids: CASSYSGVSTDTQYF. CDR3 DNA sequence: TGTGCCAGCAGTTATAGCGGGGTGAGCACAGATACGCAGTATTTT.

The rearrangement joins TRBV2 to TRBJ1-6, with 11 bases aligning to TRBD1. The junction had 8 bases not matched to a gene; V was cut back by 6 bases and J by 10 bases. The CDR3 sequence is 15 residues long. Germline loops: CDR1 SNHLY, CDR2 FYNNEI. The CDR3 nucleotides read TGTGCCAGCAGGGGAAGGACAGGGGGCGAATCACCCCTCCACTTT. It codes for CASRGRTGGESPLHF.

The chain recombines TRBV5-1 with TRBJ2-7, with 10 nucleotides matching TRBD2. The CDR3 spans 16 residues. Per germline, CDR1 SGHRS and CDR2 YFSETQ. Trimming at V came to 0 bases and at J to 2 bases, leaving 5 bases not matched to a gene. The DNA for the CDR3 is TGCGCCAGCAGCTTGGGACTAGCGGGTGGCACCTACGAGCAGTACTTC. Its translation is CASSLGLAGGTYEQYF.

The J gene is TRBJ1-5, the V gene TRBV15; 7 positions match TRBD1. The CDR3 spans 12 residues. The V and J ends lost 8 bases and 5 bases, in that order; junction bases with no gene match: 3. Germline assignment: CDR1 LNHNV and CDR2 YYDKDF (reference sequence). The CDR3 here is CATGTAYQPQHF. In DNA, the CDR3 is TGTGCCACCGGGACAGCCTATCAGCCCCAGCATTTT.

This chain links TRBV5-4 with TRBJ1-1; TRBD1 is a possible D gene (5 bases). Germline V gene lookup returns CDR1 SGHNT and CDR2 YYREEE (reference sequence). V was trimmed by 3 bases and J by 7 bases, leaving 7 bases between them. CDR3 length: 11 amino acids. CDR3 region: CASSSGIEAFF. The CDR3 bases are TGTGCCAGCAGCTCAGGGATTGAAGCTTTCTTT. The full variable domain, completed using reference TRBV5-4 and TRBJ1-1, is ETGVTQSPTHLIKTRGQQVTLRCSSQSGHNTVSWYQQALGQGPQFIFQYYREEENGRGNFPPRFSGLQFPNYSSELNVNALELDDSALYLCASSSGIEAFFGQGTRLTVV.

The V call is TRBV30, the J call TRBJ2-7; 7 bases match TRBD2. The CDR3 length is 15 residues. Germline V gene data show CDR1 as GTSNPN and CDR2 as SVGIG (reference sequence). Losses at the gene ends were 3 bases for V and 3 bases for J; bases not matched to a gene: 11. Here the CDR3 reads CAWRVSGRKNYEQYF. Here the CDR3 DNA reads TGTGCCTGGAGGGTTAGCGGGCGTAAAAACTACGAGCAGTACTTC.

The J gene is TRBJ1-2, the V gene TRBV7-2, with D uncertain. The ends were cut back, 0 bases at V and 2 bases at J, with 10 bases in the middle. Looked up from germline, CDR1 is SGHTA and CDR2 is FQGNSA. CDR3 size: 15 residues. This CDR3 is CASSLARSLNYGYTF. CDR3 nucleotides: TGTGCCAGCAGCTTAGCGAGGAGCCTAAACTATGGCTACACCTTC.

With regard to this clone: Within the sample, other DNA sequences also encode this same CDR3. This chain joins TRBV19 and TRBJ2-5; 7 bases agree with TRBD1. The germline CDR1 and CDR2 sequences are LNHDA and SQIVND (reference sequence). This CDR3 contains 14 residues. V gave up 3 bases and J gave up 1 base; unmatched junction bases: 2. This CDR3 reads CASSIWDSQETQYF. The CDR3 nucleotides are TGTGCCAGTAGTATTTGGGACAGCCAAGAGACCCAGTACTTC.

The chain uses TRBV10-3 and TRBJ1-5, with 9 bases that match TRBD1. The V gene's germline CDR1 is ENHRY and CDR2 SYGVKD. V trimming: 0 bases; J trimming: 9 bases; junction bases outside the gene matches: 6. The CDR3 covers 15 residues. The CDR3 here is CAISESSTGGSPQHF. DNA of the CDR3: TGTGCCATCAGTGAGTCGAGTACAGGGGGCTCGCCCCAGCATTTT.

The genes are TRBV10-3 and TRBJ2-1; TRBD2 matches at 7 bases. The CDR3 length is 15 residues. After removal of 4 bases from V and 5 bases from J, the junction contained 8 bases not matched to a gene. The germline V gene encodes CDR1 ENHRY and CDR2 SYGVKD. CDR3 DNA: TGTGCCATCAGTGGGGGGGGATCAAGGGACAATGAGCAGTTCTTC. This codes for CAISGGGSRDNEQFF.

The CDR3 DNA sequence: TGTGCCAGCCACGTAGGAGGTACTGAAGCTTTCTTT. It codes for CASHVGGTEAFF. V and J are TRBV6-5 and TRBJ1-1; D not resolved. Germline-derived CDR1 and CDR2 are MNHEY and SVGAGI. This CDR3 is 12 amino acids long. V lost 8 bases to trimming and J lost 5 bases, with 12 bases between them.

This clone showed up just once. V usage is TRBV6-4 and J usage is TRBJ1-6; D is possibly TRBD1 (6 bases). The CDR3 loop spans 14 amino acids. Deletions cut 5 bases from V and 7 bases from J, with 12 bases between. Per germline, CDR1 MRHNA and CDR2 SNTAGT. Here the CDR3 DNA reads TGTGCCAGCAGTCCAACAGGGCTCAATTCACCCCTCCACTTT. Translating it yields CASSPTGLNSPLHF.

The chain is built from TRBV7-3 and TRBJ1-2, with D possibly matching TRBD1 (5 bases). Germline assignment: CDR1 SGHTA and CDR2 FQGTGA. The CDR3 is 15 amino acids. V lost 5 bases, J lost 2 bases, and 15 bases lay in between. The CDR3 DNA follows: TGTGCCAGCAGCGAGACTGGGGGGACGAACTATGGCTACACCTTC. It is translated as CASSETGGTNYGYTF.

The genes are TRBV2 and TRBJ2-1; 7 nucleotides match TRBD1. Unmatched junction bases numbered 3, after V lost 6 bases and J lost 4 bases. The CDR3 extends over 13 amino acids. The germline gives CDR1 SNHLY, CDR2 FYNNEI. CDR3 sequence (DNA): TGTGCCAGCAGCCAGGACAGGTACAATGAGCAGTTCTTC. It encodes CASSQDRYNEQFF.